This is a list of T cell receptor beta chains from one sample in a study of spatial heterogeneity in lung cancer. TCRdb re-derived calls from the 5' RACE reads in MiXCR, one entry per CDR3 protein. The sample consists of some 13,000 distinct CDR3 sequences, under 4% of them appearing once. The sequencing here drew on lung tumor tissue, taken at surgery. The receptors here all came from a male donor with early-stage non-small cell lung cancer. Each CDR3 is given with its conserved first and last residue. The D gene is left open where the match is weak. The listing skips clone size in some rows; elsewhere it reads once, few, many or a size class.

size,V,J,D,DNA,CDR3
medium-sized,TRBV24-1,TRBJ2-2,.,TGTGCCACCAGTGACCCCGGGACACACACCGGGGAGCTGTTTTTT,CATSDPGTHTGELFF
many,TRBV20-1,TRBJ2-5,.,TGCAGTGCTTATTTAGCTCGAATGAGCCAAGAGACCCAGTACTTC,CSAYLARMSQETQYF
many,TRBV6-1,TRBJ1-5,TRBD1,TGTGCCAGCAGTCAACGGGACAGGGGAGGACAGCCCCAGCATTTT,CASSQRDRGGQPQHF
.,TRBV2,TRBJ2-6,.,TGTGCCAGCAGTGATGGGGGCTCTGGGGCCAACGTCCTGACTTTC,CASSDGGSGANVLTF
many,TRBV6-1,TRBJ2-5,.,TGTGCCAGCAGGGGGCCAATCGAGACCCAGTACTTC,CASRGPIETQYF
many,TRBV7-2,TRBJ1-1,.,TGTGCCAGCAGCTTAGGAGGGATTGCCACTGAAGCTTTCTTT,CASSLGGIATEAFF
many,TRBV20-1,TRBJ2-7,TRBD1,TGCAGTGTTGGGGACAGGGTGACCTACGAGCAGTACTTC,CSVGDRVTYEQYF
many,TRBV7-2,TRBJ2-5,TRBD2,TGTGCCAGCACCACGCTAGCGGGGGGTCAGGAGACCCAGTACTTC,CASTTLAGGQETQYF
medium-sized,TRBV10-3,TRBJ1-5,.,TGTGCCATCAGGGCGGCCCTGGACAATCAGCCCCAGCATTTT,CAIRAALDNQPQHF
many,TRBV19,TRBJ2-7,.,TGTGCCAGTAGTACCGGGGTCAAGGTCGACGAGCAGTACTTC,CASSTGVKVDEQYF
many,TRBV20-1,TRBJ2-2,TRBD1,TGCAGTGCAAGCCGGGACAGGGGGCGTGACGGGGAGCTGTTTTTT,CSASRDRGRDGELFF
many,TRBV7-2,TRBJ2-1,TRBD1,TGTGCCAGCAGCCCGAGGGGGACAGGTTGCGGGAATGAGCAGTTCTTC,CASSPRGTGCGNEQFF
few,TRBV5-4,TRBJ1-1,.,TGTGCCAGCAGCTTTGGCACTGAAGCTTTCTTT,CASSFGTEAFF
many,TRBV3-1,TRBJ1-1,.,TGTGCCGTCAGGACGGGGAACACTGAAGCTTTCTTT,CAVRTGNTEAFF
many,TRBV7-2,TRBJ1-1,.,TGTGCCAGCAGCTTACTGCGGGGGGGCACTGAAGCTTTCTTT,CASSLLRGGTEAFF
many,TRBV7-2,TRBJ2-1,TRBD2,TGTGCCAGCAGCTTCGCCGGGACTAGTTTTAATGAGCAGTTCTTC,CASSFAGTSFNEQFF
many,TRBV19,TRBJ2-2,TRBD1,TGTGCCAGTAGCCTAAGAAGGTTGCGAGGACAGGATAAAACGAACACCGGGGAGCTGTTTTTT,CASSLRRLRGQDKTNTGELFF
.,TRBV6-5,TRBJ1-2,.,TGTGCCAGCAGTACAGGGACACGGGGCTACACCTTC,CASSTGTRGYTF